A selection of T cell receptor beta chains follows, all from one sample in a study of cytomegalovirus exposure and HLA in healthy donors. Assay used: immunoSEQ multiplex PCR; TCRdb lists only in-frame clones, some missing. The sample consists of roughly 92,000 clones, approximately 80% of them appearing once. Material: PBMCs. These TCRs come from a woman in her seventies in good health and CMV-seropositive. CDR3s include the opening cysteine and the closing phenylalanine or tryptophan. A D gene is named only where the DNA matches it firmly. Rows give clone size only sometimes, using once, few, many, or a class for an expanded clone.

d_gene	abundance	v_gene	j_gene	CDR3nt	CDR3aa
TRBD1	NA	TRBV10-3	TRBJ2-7	TGTGCCATCAGCCCGGGACAGGGGGCCTACGAGCAGTACTTC	CAISPGQGAYEQYF
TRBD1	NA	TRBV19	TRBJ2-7	TGTGCCAGTACGGGACAGGGGAACGAGCAGTACTTC	CASTGQGNEQYF
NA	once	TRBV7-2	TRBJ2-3	TGTGCCAGCAGCTTCTTTGCGGTAGGATCGGATACGCAGTATTTT	CASSFFAVGSDTQYF
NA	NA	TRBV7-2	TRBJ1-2	TGTGCCAGCAGCCGAGGACAGATCTATGGCTACACCTTC	CASSRGQIYGYTF
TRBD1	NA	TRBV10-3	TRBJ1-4	TGTGCCATCAAGGGGACAGAAAATGAAAAACTGTTTTTT	CAIKGTENEKLFF
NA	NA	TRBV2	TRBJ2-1	TGTGCCAGTAAGGGCCTTCCGGGACTCTCGGGCAATGAGCAGTTCTTC	CASKGLPGLSGNEQFF
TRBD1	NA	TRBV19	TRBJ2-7	TGTGCCAGTAGTGCCTTCAGGGACAGGGTGAACGAGCAGTACTTC	CASSAFRDRVNEQYF
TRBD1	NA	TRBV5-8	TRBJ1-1	TGTGCCAGCAGCAAGGGACAGCGCCTGAACACTGAAGCTTTCTTT	CASSKGQRLNTEAFF
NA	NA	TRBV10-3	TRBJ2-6	TGTGCCATCAGTGAGGTCGGGGCTGGGGCCAACGTCCTGACTTTC	CAISEVGAGANVLTF
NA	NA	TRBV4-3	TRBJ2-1	TGCGCCAGCAGCCCTGACGGGGGCGGGAGTGTGAATGAGCAGTTCTTC	CASSPDGGGSVNEQFF
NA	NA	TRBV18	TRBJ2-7	TGTGCCAGCTCACCAGTGGACAGCCTCTACGAGCAGTACTTC	CASSPVDSLYEQYF
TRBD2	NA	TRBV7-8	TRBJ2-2	TGTGCCAGCAGCTTATGGCTAGCGGGAGATGGGGAGCTGTTTTTT	CASSLWLAGDGELFF
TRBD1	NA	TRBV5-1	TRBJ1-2	TGCGCCAGCAGCCTGCTAGACGGGGACAGGGACTACACCTTC	CASSLLDGDRDYTF
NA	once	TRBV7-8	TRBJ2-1	TGTGCCAGCAGCCCTAACAGGGCGCTTAGGGACCGCTCCTACAATGAGCAGTTCTTC	CASSPNRALRDRSYNEQFF
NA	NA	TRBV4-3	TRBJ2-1	TGCGCCAGCAGCCAAGACGGGACTCAATACAATGAGCAGTTCTTC	CASSQDGTQYNEQFF
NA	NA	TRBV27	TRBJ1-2	TGTGCCAGCAGTTTATGGGGCGGGGGGGCGCGAGGCTACACCTTC	CASSLWGGGARGYTF
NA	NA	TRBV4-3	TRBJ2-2	TGCGCCAGCAGCCAGGGACTGGGGTACACCGGGGAGCTGTTTTTT	CASSQGLGYTGELFF
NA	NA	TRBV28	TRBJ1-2	TGTGCCAGCAGCCAGATTTGGGGGGATGGCTACACCTTC	CASSQIWGDGYTF
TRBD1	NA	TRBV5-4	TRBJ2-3	TGTGCCAGCAGCCCACCATACCGGACAGGGGGCGATTCTGATACGCAGTATTTT	CASSPPYRTGGDSDTQYF
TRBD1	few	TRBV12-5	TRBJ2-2	TGTGCTAGTGCCCCTCCCCGCCGGGACAGGGAGAACACCGGGGAGCTGTTTTTT	CASAPPRRDRENTGELFF
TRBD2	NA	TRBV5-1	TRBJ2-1	TGCGCCAGCAGCTTGCGAGGACTAGCGGGATACAATGAGCAGTTCTTC	CASSLRGLAGYNEQFF
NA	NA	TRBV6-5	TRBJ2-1	TGTGCCAGCAGTTACCGTGGCGGTGGCTACAATGAGCAGTTCTTC	CASSYRGGGYNEQFF
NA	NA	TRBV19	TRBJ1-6	TGTGCCAGTAGTTTTCCATCGGAGGGCGGTTCACCCCTCCACTTT	CASSFPSEGGSPLHF
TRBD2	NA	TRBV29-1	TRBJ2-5	TGCAGCGTTGAATCCCTAGCGGGAGCCGGGACCCAGTACTTC	CSVESLAGAGTQYF
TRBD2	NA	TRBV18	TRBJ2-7	TGTGCCAGCTCACCCCCGGGGAGGGGCGGTTACGAGCAGTACTTC	CASSPPGRGGYEQYF
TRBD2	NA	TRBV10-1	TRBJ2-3	TGCGCCAGCAGTGAAGGTACTAGCGGTAATTCAGATACGCAGTATTTT	CASSEGTSGNSDTQYF
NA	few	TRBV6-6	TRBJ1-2	TGTGCCAGCATTTTACAGGGAAGGGGCGGCTACACCTTC	CASILQGRGGYTF
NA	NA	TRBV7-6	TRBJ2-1	TGTGCCAGCAGCTTCGGCCAGGGTGCATTCAATGAGCAGTTCTTC	CASSFGQGAFNEQFF
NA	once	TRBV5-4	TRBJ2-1	TGTGCCAGCAGCTCAAACACAGGGAGCGATGAGCAGTTCTTC	CASSSNTGSDEQFF
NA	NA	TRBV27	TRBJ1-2	TGTGCCAGCAGTTTAGAGGCCGGCTATGGCTACACCTTC	CASSLEAGYGYTF
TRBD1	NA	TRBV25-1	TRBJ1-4	TGTGCCAGCAGAGGGGGCGCCGGTGAAAAACTGTTTTTT	CASRGGAGEKLFF
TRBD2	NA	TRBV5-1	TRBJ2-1	TGCGCCAGCAGCTTGGCGGCTAGCGGGAGCTCCTACAATGAGCAGTTCTTC	CASSLAASGSSYNEQFF
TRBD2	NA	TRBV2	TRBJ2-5	TGTGCCAGCAGTAGTCTAGCGGGAGGTCCTTTTATAGAGACCCAGTACTTC	CASSSLAGGPFIETQYF
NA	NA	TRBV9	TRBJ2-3	TGTGCCAGCAGCGTAGAAGGGGGTCTCGCAGATACGCAGTATTTT	CASSVEGGLADTQYF
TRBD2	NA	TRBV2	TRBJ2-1	TGTGCCAGCAGTCGGCCCGGGACTAGCGGGAATGAGCAGTTCTTC	CASSRPGTSGNEQFF
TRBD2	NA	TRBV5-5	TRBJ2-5	TGTGCCAGCAGAACAGGACTAGCGGGAGGGGAGACCCAGTACTTC	CASRTGLAGGETQYF
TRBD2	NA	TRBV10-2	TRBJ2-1	TGCGCCAGCAGCCTTCTGCTAGCGGGAGTATCGAATGAGCAGTTCTTC	CASSLLLAGVSNEQFF
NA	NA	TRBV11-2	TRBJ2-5	TGTGCCAGCAGCTTAGAAGTGCCGAGGTGGCGGGTGGAGACCCAGTACTTC	CASSLEVPRWRVETQYF
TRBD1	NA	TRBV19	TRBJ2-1	TGTGCCAGTAAGGGAAAGACAGGGTATGAGCAGTTCTTC	CASKGKTGYEQFF
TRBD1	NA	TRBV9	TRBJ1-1	TGTGCCAGCAGCGCCGTAGGACAGGGGGTGAACACTGAAGCTTTCTTT	CASSAVGQGVNTEAFF
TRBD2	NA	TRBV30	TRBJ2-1	TGTGCCCAAGGGTCTAGCGGGAGGTCGAATGAGCAGTTCTTC	CAQGSSGRSNEQFF
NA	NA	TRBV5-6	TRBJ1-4	TGTGCCAGCAGCCGACCTTATGGGAGTGGGGAAAAACTGTTTTTT	CASSRPYGSGEKLFF
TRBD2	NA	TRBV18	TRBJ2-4	TGTGCCAGCTCCCCCTGCCCGGGACTAAAAAAGGGGGCCAAAAACATTCAGTACTTC	CASSPCPGLKKGAKNIQYF
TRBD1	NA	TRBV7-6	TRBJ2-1	TGTGCCAGCAGCTTAGGGGACAGGGGCTACAATGAGCAGTTCTTC	CASSLGDRGYNEQFF
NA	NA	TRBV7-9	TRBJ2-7	TGTGCCAGCAGCTTAGGCACCTACGAGCAGTACTTC	CASSLGTYEQYF
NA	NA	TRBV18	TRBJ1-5	TGTGCCAGCTCTGGACAGAATGGGGTAAAGGGTAATCAGCCCCAGCATTTT	CASSGQNGVKGNQPQHF
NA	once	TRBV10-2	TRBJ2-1	TGCGCCAGCAGTGACAGGGCTACGCGAACCTACAATGAGCAGTTCTTC	CASSDRATRTYNEQFF
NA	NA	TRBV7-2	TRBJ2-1	TGTGCCAGCAGCTATCATCGGGAGTTTAATGAGCAGTTCTTC	CASSYHREFNEQFF
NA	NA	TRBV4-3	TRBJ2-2	TGCGCCAGCAGCCAAGGCGGCGGAGGGTACACCGGGGAGCTGTTTTTT	CASSQGGGGYTGELFF
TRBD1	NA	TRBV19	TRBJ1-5	TGTGCCAGTAGTCAGCAGGGGGGTCAGCCCCAGCATTTT	CASSQQGGQPQHF
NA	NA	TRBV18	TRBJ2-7	TGTGCCAGCTCACCACCGAAAGGGGAGGCCTACGAGCAGTACTTC	CASSPPKGEAYEQYF
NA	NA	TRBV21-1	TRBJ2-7	TGTGCCAGCAGCAAAACAGGGAGAGACTACGAGCAGTACTTC	CASSKTGRDYEQYF
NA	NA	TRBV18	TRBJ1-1	TGTGCCAGCTCCCCACTAGACACAGGGACCACTGAAGCTTTCTTT	CASSPLDTGTTEAFF
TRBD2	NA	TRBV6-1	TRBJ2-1	TGTGCCAGCAGTGAGGGCGGGGGGTTCAATGAGCAGTTCTTC	CASSEGGGFNEQFF
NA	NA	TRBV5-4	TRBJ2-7	TGTGCCAGCAGCTTGGTGGGGGCACGGGAAGAGCAGTACTTC	CASSLVGAREEQYF